This T cell receptor beta chain is drawn from a study of CD8+ T cells in alopecia areata. Notes on this clone: At the DNA level, this CDR3 is encoded by other sequences in the same sample as well.

The CDR3 is 12 residues long. Germline assignment: CDR1 MNHEY and CDR2 SMNVEV (reference sequence). Trimming took 6 bases from V and 4 from J, leaving 9 bases between them. TCR sequencing used cDNA made by reverse transcription of extracted RNA. Assay: immunoSEQ multiplex PCR; the TCRdb copy retains only in-frame clones and omits some. The profile shows some 88,000 clones, 44% of them singletons. Treatment in this sample: oral pan-JAK inhibitor, 5-10 mg twice daily. The sample here was CD8+ T cells sorted from blood, taken at week 24, from a patient treated with tofacitinib. The J gene is TRBJ1-1, the V gene TRBV27; tentative D call: TRBD1 (6 bases). This clonotype originated in a human donor with alopecia areata. As DNA, the CDR3 is TGTGCCAGCAGCCGAGGGGGCACTGAAGCTTTCTTT. Translating it yields CASSRGGTEAFF.